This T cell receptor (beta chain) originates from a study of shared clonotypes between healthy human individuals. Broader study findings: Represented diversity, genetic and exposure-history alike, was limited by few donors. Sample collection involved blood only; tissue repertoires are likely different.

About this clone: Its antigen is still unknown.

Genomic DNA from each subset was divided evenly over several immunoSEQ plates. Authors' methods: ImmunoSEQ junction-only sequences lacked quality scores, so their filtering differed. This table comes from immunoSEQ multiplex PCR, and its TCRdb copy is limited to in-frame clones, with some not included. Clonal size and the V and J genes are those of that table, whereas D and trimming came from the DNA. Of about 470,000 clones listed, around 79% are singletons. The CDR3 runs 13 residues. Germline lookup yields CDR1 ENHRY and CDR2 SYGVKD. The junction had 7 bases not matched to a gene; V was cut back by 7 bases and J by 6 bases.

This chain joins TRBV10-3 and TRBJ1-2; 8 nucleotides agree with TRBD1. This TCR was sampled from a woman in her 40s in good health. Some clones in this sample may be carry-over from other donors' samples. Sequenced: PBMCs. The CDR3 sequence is CAITPGQEDGYTF. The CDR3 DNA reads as TGTGCCATCACACCGGGACAGGAAGATGGCTACACCTTC.